This passage covers 18 T cell receptor beta chains from one sample sequenced in a study of blood T cell repertoires in COVID-19. This table comes from immunoSEQ multiplex PCR, and its TCRdb copy is limited to in-frame clones, with some not included. Of 95,000 to 100,000 clones listed, less than 85% are singletons. The specimen sequenced was peripheral blood. These receptors were taken from a woman aged 80 or older with active or convalescent COVID-19.

The chain recombines TRBV19 with TRBJ1-1; the D gene is possibly TRBD1 (6 bases). This CDR3 is built from 18 residues. Trimming shortened V by 7 bases and J by 2 bases, and 26 bases separated the two germline ends. The germline V gene encodes CDR1 LNHDA and CDR2 SQIVND (reference sequence). The CDR3 loop is CASTGGQNWPTSNTEAFF. Written as DNA, the CDR3 is TGTGCCAGTACTGGGGGACAAAACTGGCCCACTTCTAACACTGAAGCTTTCTTT.

The chain couples TRBV15 to TRBJ2-1; TRBD1 matches at 9 bases. Germline values: CDR1 LNHNV, CDR2 YYDKDF (reference sequence). This CDR3 contains 15 residues. V lost 2 bases to trimming and J lost 5 bases; unmatched junction nucleotides: 4. CDR3 sequence: CATSRTGTGNNEQFF. Here the CDR3 DNA reads TGTGCCACCAGCAGAACCGGGACAGGGAACAATGAGCAGTTCTTC.

The rearrangement joins TRBV5-1 to TRBJ1-1; D not resolved. Germline V CDR1 and CDR2: SGHRS, YFSETQ. V was trimmed by 2 bases and J by 3 bases, leaving 14 bases between them. This CDR3 comprises 15 residues. The CDR3 sequence is CASSFGSERYTEAFF. The CDR3 nucleotides are TGCGCCAGCAGCTTTGGGAGTGAACGGTACACTGAAGCTTTCTTT.

The CDR3 DNA reads as TGCGCCAGCAGCTTGGAACCCGTGGGATCGGGGGAGCAGTACTTC. As protein: CASSLEPVGSGEQYF. The chain carries TRBV5-1 and TRBJ2-7; D perhaps matches TRBD2 (5 bases). V lost 0 bases and J 7 bases, leaving 17 bases between the germline ends. The CDR3 totals 15 residues. Germline V gene lookup returns CDR1 SGHRS and CDR2 YFSETQ.

In its sample, this clone was seen many times. J is TRBJ1-1 and V is TRBV4-1; 11 bases align to TRBD1. Germline CDR1 reads MGHRA; CDR2 reads YSYEKL. The V segment lost 0 bases and the J segment 0 bases; nucleotides outside the gene matches: 3. The CDR3 runs 17 residues. In DNA, the CDR3 is TGCGCCAGCAGCCAAGAGGCGGGACAGGGGGTGAACACTGAAGCTTTCTTT. Translated: CASSQEAGQGVNTEAFF.

The V gene is TRBV21-1, the J gene TRBJ1-2. TRBV21-1 is designated a pseudogene. CDR3 length: 19 amino acids. DNA of the CDR3: TGTGCCAGCAGCAAAGAAAAAGGAGACGGAGCTCTTCCTAACTATGGCTACACCTTC. Protein: CASSKEKGDGALPNYGYTF.

This clone was observed at least ten times. The rearrangement links TRBV14 to TRBJ2-7; D might be TRBD1 (5 bases). Germline CDR1 is SGHDN and CDR2 is FVKESK. The CDR3 has 14 amino acids. Trimming pared 4 bases from V and 5 bases from J, leaving 15 bases between. In DNA form, the CDR3 reads TGTGCCAGCAGCCCTCGAAAGGGGATGGACGAGCAGTACTTC. Protein: CASSPRKGMDEQYF.

The chain couples TRBV28 to TRBJ2-7; D possibly corresponds to TRBD1 (5 bases). Germline V gives CDR1 MDHEN, CDR2 SYDVKM. The CDR3 runs 15 residues. The germline V and J ends were trimmed by 5 bases and 4 bases, with 18 bases remaining between them. CDR3: CASSHSDSALYEQYF. CDR3 nucleotide sequence: TGTGCCAGCAGTCACAGCGACAGTGCCTTATACGAGCAGTACTTC.

This clone showed up just a few times. The chain has TRBV28 and TRBJ2-7; D unclear. The V end was cut by 3 bases, the J end by 7 bases, with 13 bases between. CDR3 length: 13 amino acids. Germline V CDR1 and CDR2: MDHEN, SYDVKM. CDR3 sequence (DNA): TGTGCCAGCAGTTTCCTCACCTCCAGGGAGCAGTACTTC. It encodes CASSFLTSREQYF.

This chain links TRBV4-3 with TRBJ1-1; 8 bases are shared with TRBD1. Germline V lookup: CDR1 LGHNA, CDR2 YSLEER. The CDR3 has 13 amino acids. With 4 bases clipped from V and 10 bases from J, the junction kept 8 bases outside the gene matches. CDR3 bases: TGCGCCAGCAGCCCACCGGGACAGGATCGAGCTTTCTTT. It yields the protein CASSPPGQDRAFF.

This chain connects TRBV28 to TRBJ2-6; TRBD1 agrees at 8 bases. CDR1 is MDHEN, CDR2 SYDVKM, per germline. This CDR3 comprises 15 residues. V lost 5 bases, J lost 3 bases, and 3 bases stayed unmatched. This CDR3 is CASSPGGSGANVLTF. The CDR3 DNA reads as TGTGCCAGCAGTCCAGGGGGCAGTGGGGCCAACGTCCTGACTTTC.

The chain carries TRBV5-1 and TRBJ1-2; TRBD1 agrees at 11 bases. With 0 bases clipped from V and 8 bases from J, the junction kept 9 bases outside the gene matches. The CDR3 extends over 16 amino acids. CDR1 is SGHRS and CDR2 is YFSETQ in the germline V gene. The CDR3 region is CASSLVGRTGGQGYTF. Here the CDR3 DNA reads TGCGCCAGCAGCTTGGTTGGTCGGACAGGGGGCCAAGGCTACACCTTC.

In its sample, this clone was seen a few times. The chain recombines TRBV10-1 with TRBJ2-2, with 7 nucleotides matching TRBD2. Germline V CDR1 and CDR2: WNHNN, SYGVQD (reference sequence). With 3 bases clipped from V and 5 bases from J, the junction kept 3 bases outside the gene matches. The CDR3 has 14 amino acids. CDR3 residues: CASSDGGETGELFF. CDR3 DNA: TGCGCCAGCAGTGATGGGGGGGAGACCGGGGAGCTGTTTTTT.

The J gene is TRBJ2-5, the V gene TRBV6-2 or TRBV6-3, with 7 bases fitting TRBD2. Trimming at V came to 5 bases and at J to 4 bases, leaving 4 bases not matched to a gene. Germline values: CDR1 MNHEY, CDR2 SVGEGT. This CDR3 has 13 amino acids. The CDR3 loop is CASSRSSGETQYF. The CDR3 nucleotides read TGTGCCAGCAGTCGGTCTAGCGGAGAGACCCAGTACTTC.

The rearrangement joins TRBV6-5 to TRBJ2-1, with 7 bases matching TRBD2. CDR3 length equals 16 residues. Germline trimming cut 2 bases from V and 2 bases from J; bases unmatched to any gene: 6. In germline, CDR1 is MNHEY, CDR2 SVGAGI. CDR3 protein: CASSYDGLAAYNEQFF. The DNA of the CDR3 is TGTGCCAGCAGTTACGATGGCCTAGCGGCCTACAATGAGCAGTTCTTC.

The chain has TRBV19 and TRBJ2-5; 15 bases line up with TRBD2. The trim removed 6 bases at V and 4 bases at J, leaving 6 bases unmatched. This CDR3 is 16 amino acids long. Germline CDR1 is LNHDA and CDR2 is SQIVND (reference sequence). The CDR3 loop reads CASSQGLAGGGETQYF. CDR3 bases: TGTGCCAGTAGCCAGGGACTAGCGGGAGGAGGAGAGACCCAGTACTTC.

The V gene is TRBV2, the J gene TRBJ1-4; no firm D call. Germline CDR1 is SNHLY and CDR2 is FYNNEI. The CDR3 has 16 residues. The ends were cut back, 4 bases at V and 0 bases at J, with 12 bases in the middle. Here the CDR3 DNA reads TGTGCCAGCAGTGCAGGCACCCTTCCAACTAATGAAAAACTGTTTTTT. Its translation is CASSAGTLPTNEKLFF.

This chain links TRBV27 with TRBJ2-7; 8 nucleotides align to TRBD2. Germline trimming cut 10 bases from V and 5 bases from J; bases unmatched to any gene: 19. Per germline, CDR1 MNHEY and CDR2 SMNVEV (reference sequence). This CDR3 has 16 residues. The CDR3 reads CATCPTGGPKKDEQYF. In nucleotides, the CDR3 is TGTGCCACCTGCCCGACGGGAGGGCCGAAAAAGGACGAGCAGTACTTC.